Described below is a single T cell receptor beta chain sequence and its context. Its ends do not fully match the called genes, so a read error is possible. This entry comes from a study of tumor-infiltrating lymphocytes in primary liver carcinoma. Across the whole study: Productive TCRbeta read counts per sample ran from roughly 3.4 to 7.5 million and were similar across tissue types.

The authors made TCR beta cDNA from approximately 490 ng total RNA with a constant-region primer. Slightly modified ARM-PCR served as the procedure for the TCR beta libraries. These libraries came from three rounds of nested multiplex PCR. The first two PCR rounds, roughly 9 cycles each, used TRBV1-TRBV30 forward primers and a C-beta reverse primer. Each CDR3 protein gets one entry after TCRdb re-called the multiplex PCR reads with MiXCR. The sample includes 50,000 to 70,000 distinct CDR3 sequences, 60% to 85% seen only once; the top ten take around 50%. The CDR3 length is 16 residues. Germline values: CDR1 SGHAT, CDR2 FQNNGV. Co-extraction yielded RNA and DNA from about 20-30 mg of unsorted bulk tissue.

This sequence joins TRBV11-2 and TRBJ2-5, with D possibly matching TRBD2 (6 bases). This clonotype was obtained from a middle-aged man with primary liver carcinoma and hepatitis B virus infection. The sequencing sample was made of liver tumor tissue from sampling region 2. The subset: tumor region T2, inferior pole. CDR3 DNA sequence: TGTACCAGCAGCCAAACTCCTGGCGGGGTGGAAGGGACCCAGTACTTC. Encoded protein: CTSSQTPGGVEGTQYF.